These 21 T cell receptor beta chains share one sample of origin, sequenced in a study of blood T cell repertoires in COVID-19. The protocol was immunoSEQ multiplex PCR, while the TCRdb copy is restricted to in-frame clones and leaves out a portion. The table shows about 160,000 clones, with around 84% occurring only once. Source material: peripheral blood. These receptors were collected from a man between 40 and 49 years old with acute or convalescent COVID-19.

The rearrangement uses TRBV9 and TRBJ2-3, with 9 nucleotides matching TRBD2. Per the germline V gene, CDR1 is SGDLS and CDR2 is YYNGEE. The trim removed 3 bases at V and 0 bases at J, leaving 2 bases unmatched. The CDR3 has 15 amino acids. The CDR3 bases are TGTGCCAGCAGCGGTAGCGGGGGAAGCACAGATACGCAGTATTTT. Translated, it gives CASSGSGGSTDTQYF.

The chain has TRBV5-1 and TRBJ1-4; D unresolved. V dropped 0 bases and J dropped 6 bases, with 12 bases sitting between them. The CDR3 totals 15 residues. Germline V lookup: CDR1 SGHRS, CDR2 YFSETQ. The CDR3 spells CASSLEKGGHEKLFF. CDR3 nucleotides: TGCGCCAGCAGCTTGGAAAAGGGAGGGCATGAAAAACTGTTTTTT.

This clone was recorded only once. The rearrangement joins TRBV28 to TRBJ2-3; perhaps TRBD1 as D (6 bases). V was clipped by 6 bases and J by 5 bases, with 18 bases between them. This CDR3 has 15 residues. In germline, CDR1 is MDHEN, CDR2 SYDVKM. The CDR3 DNA follows: TGTGCCAGCAGCTTCAGGGGTTCAGGTATAGATACGCAGTATTTT. It codes for CASSFRGSGIDTQYF.

The chain combines TRBV2 with TRBJ1-4; TRBD1 might be the D (6 bases). Germline V gene lookup returns CDR1 SNHLY and CDR2 FYNNEI. The CDR3 is 15 amino acids. Trimming took off 7 bases at V and 8 bases at J, with 20 bases between the two ends. The CDR3 DNA follows: TGTGCCAGCACCAAAGCCCCACAGGGTGCGGAAAAACTGTTTTTT. Translation gives CASTKAPQGAEKLFF.

This clone was recorded only once. The V call is TRBV30, the J call TRBJ2-2; D call uncertain. CDR3 length equals 13 residues. V was pared by 0 bases and J by 6 bases, with 8 bases between. CDR1 is GTSNPN, CDR2 SVGIG, per germline (reference sequence). CDR3 sequence reads: CAWSVRGPGELFF. The CDR3 bases are TGTGCCTGGAGTGTACGTGGGCCCGGGGAGCTGTTTTTT.

The chain carries TRBV5-6 and TRBJ1-2; 8 bases fit TRBD1. This CDR3 region has 15 residues. CDR1 and CDR2 (germline): SGHDT, YYEEEE. After removal of 3 bases from V and 5 bases from J, the junction contained 9 bases not matched to a gene. CDR3 in amino acids: CASSSQPGGFYGYTF. CDR3 nucleotide sequence: TGTGCCAGCAGCTCACAACCAGGGGGCTTTTATGGCTACACCTTC.

CDR3 residues: CASSLVTGGLETQYF. The CDR3 region has the DNA TGTGCCAGCAGCTTAGTCACGGGGGGCCTCGAGACCCAGTACTTC. The chain links TRBV7-9 to TRBJ2-5; perhaps TRBD2 as D (7 bases). CDR3 length: 15 residues. The V end lost 1 base, the J end lost 5 bases, and 14 bases lay between the germline ends. CDR1 SEHNR and CDR2 FQNEAQ come from the germline V gene (reference sequence).

The chain combines TRBV2 with TRBJ2-7; 7 bases fit TRBD2. CDR1 and CDR2 from the germline V gene are SNHLY and FYNNEI. CDR3 length equals 14 residues. The junction had 5 bases not matched to a gene; V was cut back by 6 bases and J by 0 bases. The CDR3 protein is CASRASGLSYEQYF. For the CDR3, the DNA is TGTGCCAGCAGGGCTAGCGGTCTCTCCTACGAGCAGTACTTC.

The chain is built from TRBV29-1 and TRBJ1-1, with D uncertain. Germline V gives CDR1 SQVTM, CDR2 ANQGSEA. The CDR3 is 14 amino acids. Trimming stripped 3 bases from V and 3 bases from J, with 14 bases between. The CDR3 DNA sequence: TGCAGCGTTGAGCCTGGACTACAGTACACTGAAGCTTTCTTT. As protein: CSVEPGLQYTEAFF.

The chain carries TRBV7-9 and TRBJ2-7; D is possibly TRBD2 (7 bases). This CDR3 has 12 amino acids. Germline V gene data show CDR1 as SEHNR and CDR2 as FQNEAQ (reference sequence). With 4 bases removed from V and 7 bases from J, the gap between germline ends came to 11 bases. Here the CDR3 DNA reads TGTGCCAGCAGCTACGGGGGGCGTGAGCAGTACTTC. Its translation is CASSYGGREQYF.

The chain joins TRBV6-5 to TRBJ1-6; D possibly corresponds to TRBD1 (5 bases). The germline V and J ends were trimmed by 7 bases and 10 bases, with 20 bases remaining between them. This CDR3 has 15 residues. CDR1 and CDR2 (germline): MNHEY, SVGAGI. The CDR3 nucleotides are TGTGCCAGCACCCGAACCGGGGGAGGCACGTCACCCCTCCACTTT. Amino acid sequence: CASTRTGGGTSPLHF.

This clone was seen just once. CDR3: CASRGFDYGYTF. CDR3 nucleotide sequence: TGTGCCTCCAGGGGGTTCGACTATGGCTACACCTTC. The rearrangement joins TRBV12-3 or TRBV12-4 to TRBJ1-2; TRBD1 matches at 7 bases. J was trimmed by 3 bases and V by 11 bases; bases with no gene match: 6. The CDR3 is 12 amino acids.

This rearrangement joins TRBV5-1 to TRBJ2-1; 8 nucleotides line up with TRBD1. Germline CDR1 is SGHRS and CDR2 is YFSETQ. The V and J ends lost 5 bases and 3 bases, in that order; junction bases with no gene match: 7. The CDR3 is 15 amino acids. The CDR3 loop reads CASRAGQDVYNEQFF. The CDR3 coding sequence is TGCGCCAGCAGGGCGGGACAGGACGTCTACAATGAGCAGTTCTTC.

The genes are TRBV5-6 and TRBJ1-1; D is perhaps TRBD1 (6 bases). Between the trimmed V and J ends, which lost 0 bases and 3 bases, there was a span of 9 bases. CDR1 is SGHDT and CDR2 is YYEEEE in the germline V gene. The CDR3 sequence is 14 residues long. CDR3 coding DNA: TGTGCCAGCAGCTTGGACAGGGTGGACACTGAAGCTTTCTTT. Residues: CASSLDRVDTEAFF.

The chain joins TRBV19 to TRBJ2-2, with D possibly TRBD1 on 6 matching bases. From germline, CDR1 is LNHDA and CDR2 SQIVND (reference sequence). Trimming took off 9 bases at V and 5 bases at J, with 19 bases between the two ends. There are 15 residues in the CDR3. Written as DNA, the CDR3 is TGTGCCAGCCAACATACAGGGAGAAATACCGGGGAGCTGTTTTTT. This sequence encodes CASQHTGRNTGELFF.

V is TRBV29-1 and J is TRBJ2-5, with 8 bases lining up with TRBD1. Trimming cost V 0 bases and J 1 base; bases outside gene matches: 10. The CDR3 length is 17 residues. The germline CDR1 and CDR2 sequences are SQVTM and ANQGSEA. The CDR3, as DNA: TGCAGCGTTGAAGACTACCACAGGGGGAGACCCCAAGAGACCCAGTACTTC. Protein: CSVEDYHRGRPQETQYF.

The chain couples TRBV18 to TRBJ2-7; 7 bases line up with TRBD1. Germline values: CDR1 KGHSH, CDR2 LQKENI. This CDR3 has 16 residues. V shed 1 base, J shed 6 bases, and the junction held 12 bases outside the gene matches. The CDR3 region is CASSPLLFQSGGEQYF. For the CDR3, the DNA is TGTGCCAGCTCACCACTACTGTTTCAATCAGGGGGCGAGCAGTACTTC. Combining the CDR3 with reference TRBV18 and TRBJ2-7 gives the whole variable domain NAGVMQNPRHLVRRRGQEARLRCSPMKGHSHVYWYRQLPEEGLKFMVYLQKENIIDESGMPKERFSAEFPKEGPSILRIQQVVRGDSAAYFCASSPLLFQSGGEQYFGPGTRLTVT.

There are a few counts of this clone. V gene TRBV2 combines with J gene TRBJ2-3; 10 nucleotides align to TRBD1. The CDR3 covers 21 residues. Looked up from germline, CDR1 is SNHLY and CDR2 is FYNNEI. V shed 0 bases, J shed 0 bases, and the junction held 15 bases outside the gene matches. The CDR3 region is CASSEALRTGGFTASTDTQYF. The CDR3 nucleotides are TGTGCCAGCAGTGAAGCGCTCCGGACAGGGGGGTTTACTGCGAGCACAGATACGCAGTATTTT.

The chain joins TRBV3-1 (or the pseudogene TRBV3-2) to TRBJ2-3; TRBD2 matches at 8 bases. This CDR3 region has 16 residues. In germline, CDR1 is LGHDT, CDR2 YNNKEL (reference sequence). V was pared by 3 bases and J by 0 bases, with 5 bases of the junction left unmatched. The CDR3 sequence: CASSQGGLGSTDTQYF. DNA for the CDR3: TGTGCCAGCAGCCAGGGGGGACTAGGGAGCACAGATACGCAGTATTTT.

V is TRBV7-8 and J is TRBJ2-2, with 7 bases aligning to TRBD1. Trimming at V came to 3 bases and at J to 1 base, leaving 8 bases not matched to a gene. The CDR3 totals 17 residues. CDR1 SGHVS and CDR2 FQNEAQ come from the germline V gene. CDR3 sequence (DNA): TGTGCCAGCAGCTTTAGGGCGCCAGGGGGGAACACCGGGGAGCTGTTTTTT. As protein: CASSFRAPGGNTGELFF.

V and J are TRBV5-4 and TRBJ1-2; D is possibly TRBD1 (6 bases). V was cut by 5 bases and J by 4 bases, with 18 bases left in between. The germline V gene has CDR1 SGHNT and CDR2 YYREEE (reference sequence). The CDR3 is 15 residues long. CDR3 loop: CASSQGAGEGYGYTF. The CDR3 DNA follows: TGTGCCAGCAGTCAAGGGGCAGGGGAGGGCTATGGCTACACCTTC.